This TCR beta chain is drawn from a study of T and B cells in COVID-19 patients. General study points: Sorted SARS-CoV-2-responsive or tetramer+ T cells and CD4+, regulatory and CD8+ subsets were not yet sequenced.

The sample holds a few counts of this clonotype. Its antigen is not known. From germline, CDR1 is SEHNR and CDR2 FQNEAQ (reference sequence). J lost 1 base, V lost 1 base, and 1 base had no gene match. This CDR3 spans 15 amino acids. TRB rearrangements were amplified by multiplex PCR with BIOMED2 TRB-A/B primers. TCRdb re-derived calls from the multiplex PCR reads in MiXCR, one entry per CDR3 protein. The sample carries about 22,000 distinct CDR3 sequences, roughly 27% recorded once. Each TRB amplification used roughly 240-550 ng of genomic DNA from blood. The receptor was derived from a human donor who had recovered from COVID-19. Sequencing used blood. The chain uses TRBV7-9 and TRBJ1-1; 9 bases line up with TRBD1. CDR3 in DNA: TGTGCCAGCAGCTTAGGGGGACAGGGGAACACTGAAGCTTTCTTT. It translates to CASSLGGQGNTEAFF.